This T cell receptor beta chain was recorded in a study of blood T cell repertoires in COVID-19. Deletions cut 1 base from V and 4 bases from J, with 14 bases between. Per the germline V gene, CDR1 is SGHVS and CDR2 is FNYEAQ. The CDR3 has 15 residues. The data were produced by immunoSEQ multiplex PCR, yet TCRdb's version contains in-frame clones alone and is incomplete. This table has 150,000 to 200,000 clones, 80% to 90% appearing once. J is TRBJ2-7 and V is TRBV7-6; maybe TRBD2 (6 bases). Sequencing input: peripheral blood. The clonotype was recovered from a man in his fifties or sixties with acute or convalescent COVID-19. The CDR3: CASSLGGVGLYEQYF. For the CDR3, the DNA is TGTGCCAGCAGCTTAGGGGGGGTCGGATTATACGAGCAGTACTTC.